The next 3 T cell receptor beta chains were all read from a single sample in a study of shared clonotypes between healthy human individuals. Profiled with immunoSEQ multiplex PCR; TCRdb holds only in-frame clones, not every one. The table includes about 2.4 million clones, about 92% detected once. Sequenced: naive CD4+ T cells sorted from blood. This sample's subset: CD45RA+ positively selected. The receptors derive from a man aged 18 to 30 in good health.

On this clone itself: At the DNA level, this CDR3 is encoded by other sequences in the same sample as well. The chain carries TRBV10-1 and TRBJ2-2; D remains ambiguous. This CDR3 is 13 amino acids long. CDR1 WNHNN and CDR2 SYGVQD come from the germline V gene (reference sequence). The V end was cut by 3 bases, the J end by 1 base, with 3 bases between. Here the CDR3 DNA reads TGCGCCAGCAGTGACGGGAACACCGGGGAGCTGTTTTTT. Residues: CASSDGNTGELFF.

As concerns this clone: At one of its ends the junction is not consistent with the germline gene, which may arise from a read error. The V call is TRBV2, the J call TRBJ2-4, with 16 bases fitting TRBD2. CDR1 and CDR2 (germline): SNHLY, FYNNEI. This CDR3 region has 13 residues. The CDR3 here is CASRGTSGGASDF. The CDR3, as DNA: TGTGCCAGCAGAGGGACTAGCGGGGGGGCCTCAGACTTC.

The chain joins TRBV18 to TRBJ2-1, with 8 bases identical to TRBD1. Trimming removed 0 bases from V and 6 bases from J; junction bases left unmatched: 4. CDR3 length: 15 amino acids. CDR1 KGHSH and CDR2 LQKENI come from the germline V gene. CDR3 loop: CASSPPLQGGNEQFF. The CDR3 DNA is TGTGCCAGCTCACCACCCCTACAGGGGGGCAATGAGCAGTTCTTC. Supplemented by reference TRBV18 and TRBJ2-1, the full variable domain reads NAGVMQNPRHLVRRRGQEARLRCSPMKGHSHVYWYRQLPEEGLKFMVYLQKENIIDESGMPKERFSAEFPKEGPSILRIQQVVRGDSAAYFCASSPPLQGGNEQFFGPGTRLTVL.